Each of the 19 T cell receptor beta chains below was sequenced from the same sample in a study of cytomegalovirus exposure and HLA in healthy donors. The PCR contained 60 Vbeta and 13 Jbeta primers. Only in-frame clones appear in the TCRdb table, and some are missing; sequencing was by immunoSEQ multiplex PCR. The sample lists about 100,000 clones; about 77% were seen once. Sequenced material: PBMCs. These receptors all come from a woman aged 50 to 60 in good health and CMV-seropositive.

There are a few counts of this clone. The chain employs TRBV5-6 and TRBJ2-7; D remains unclear. Germline values: CDR1 SGHDT, CDR2 YYEEEE. The CDR3 runs 13 residues. The V and J ends lost 1 base and 3 bases respectively, with 8 bases between them. DNA of the CDR3: TGTGCCAGCAGCTTGAATCAGGTCTACGAGCAGTACTTC. It yields the protein CASSLNQVYEQYF.

The rearrangement joins TRBV7-9 to TRBJ1-5; a possible D gene is TRBD1 (5 bases). CDR3 size: 15 residues. V lost 0 bases, J lost 9 bases, and 15 bases lay in between. Germline V gives CDR1 SEHNR, CDR2 FQNEAQ (reference sequence). The CDR3 here is CASSLAGGAHGPQHF. CDR3 nucleotide sequence: TGTGCCAGCAGCTTAGCGGGAGGGGCGCATGGGCCCCAGCATTTT. The whole variable domain, remainder taken from reference TRBV7-9 and TRBJ1-5, is DTGVSQNPRHKITKRGQNVTFRCDPISEHNRLYWYRQTLGQGPEFLTYFQNEAQLEKSRLLSDRFSAERPKGSFSTLEIQRTEQGDSAMYLCASSLAGGAHGPQHFGDGTRLSIL.

The chain joins TRBV5-1 to TRBJ2-5; 8 bases are shared with TRBD2. Germline V gene sequence: CDR1 SGHRS, CDR2 YFSETQ. There are 15 residues in the CDR3. V dropped 1 base and J dropped 2; count of bases not matched to a gene: 4. Here the CDR3 reads CASSLSGGTQETQYF. The CDR3 DNA reads TGCGCCAGCAGCTTGTCGGGGGGGACTCAAGAGACCCAGTACTTC.

This rearrangement joins TRBV9 to TRBJ1-3; TRBD1 might be the D (6 bases). CDR1 and CDR2 (germline): SGDLS, YYNGEE. This CDR3 contains 15 residues. The germline V and J ends were trimmed by 4 bases and 0 bases, with 11 bases remaining between them. The CDR3 loop reads CASSRGGASGNTIYF. The CDR3, as DNA: TGTGCCAGCAGCCGGGGGGGGGCCTCTGGAAACACCATATATTTT.

The V call is TRBV19, the J call TRBJ1-4; 8 nucleotides agree with TRBD1. V lost 5 bases and J lost 0; bases outside the gene matches: 11. This CDR3 comprises 18 residues. Germline V gene data show CDR1 as LNHDA and CDR2 as SQIVND (reference sequence). The CDR3: CASSAPTGAGATNEKLFF. The CDR3, as DNA: TGTGCCAGTAGTGCCCCGACAGGGGCAGGGGCAACTAATGAAAAACTGTTTTTT.

The CDR3 DNA sequence: TGTGCCTGGAGGACCGGGACAGGGAATGAGCAGTTCTTC. The encoded protein is CAWRTGTGNEQFF. The chain uses TRBV30 and TRBJ2-1; 9 positions agree with TRBD1. The length of the CDR3 is 13 residues. The V gene's germline CDR1 is GTSNPN and CDR2 SVGIG (reference sequence). V shed 3 bases, J shed 7 bases, and the junction held 4 bases outside the gene matches.

The rearrangement uses TRBV27 and TRBJ2-7, with 11 bases fitting TRBD1. The CDR3 totals 15 residues. Germline lookup yields CDR1 MNHEY and CDR2 SMNVEV (reference sequence). V was pared by 4 bases and J by 6 bases, with 8 bases of the junction left unmatched. The CDR3 DNA reads as TGTGCCAGCAGTTCCCCCCCCGGGACAGGGGGCGAGCAGTACTTC. Translation: CASSSPPGTGGEQYF.

CDR3 amino acids: CASSQGQGDTEAFF. In DNA form, the CDR3 reads TGTGCCAGCAGTCAGGGACAAGGGGACACTGAAGCTTTCTTT. The V call is TRBV27, the J call TRBJ1-1, with D possibly TRBD1 on 6 matching bases. The CDR3 has 14 amino acids. The ends were cut back, 5 bases at V and 3 bases at J, with 13 bases in the middle. Per germline, CDR1 MNHEY and CDR2 SMNVEV (reference sequence).

The chain has TRBV10-3 and TRBJ2-1, with D tentatively TRBD2 (6 bases). CDR1 is ENHRY, CDR2 SYGVKD, per germline. Between the trimmed V and J ends, which lost 5 bases and 8 bases, there was a span of 13 bases. The CDR3 is made up of 13 amino acids. The CDR3 spells CAISWGDQDEQFF. DNA of the CDR3: TGTGCCATCAGTTGGGGGGATCAGGATGAGCAGTTCTTC.

The chain recombines TRBV19 with TRBJ2-7; D might be TRBD2 (5 bases). The germline V gene has CDR1 LNHDA and CDR2 SQIVND (reference sequence). V shed 5 bases and J shed 1 base, with 12 bases lying between them. The CDR3 consists of 14 residues. CDR3 region: CASSQYRGSYEQYF. The CDR3 DNA follows: TGTGCCAGTAGTCAATATCGGGGTTCCTACGAGCAGTACTTC. The full variable domain, its missing parts supplied by reference TRBV19 and TRBJ2-7, is DGGITQSPKYLFRKEGQNVTLSCEQNLNHDAMYWYRQDPGQGLRLIYYSQIVNDFQKGDIAEGYSVSREKKESFPLTVTSAQKNPTAFYLCASSQYRGSYEQYFGPGTRLTVT.

The chain recombines TRBV7-6 with TRBJ2-5; TRBD2 aligns across 8 bases. The J call may not be correct, given that the DNA end is closer to TRBJ2-7. The CDR3 sequence is 16 residues long. Germline CDR1 and CDR2: SGHVS and FNYEAQ. CDR3 in amino acids: CASTVGIGLASYEQYF. CDR3 in DNA: TGTGCCAGCACCGTGGGTATCGGACTAGCCTCTTACGAGCAGTACTTC.

This rearrangement joins TRBV6-6 to TRBJ1-3, with 9 bases fitting TRBD1. Germline assignment: CDR1 MNHNY and CDR2 SVGAGI (reference sequence). This CDR3 has 16 amino acids. The ends lost 5 bases at V and 7 bases at J; junction bases unmatched: 12. This CDR3 is CASSPYLRDRENTIYF. As DNA, the CDR3 is TGTGCCAGCAGTCCCTACCTCCGGGACAGGGAGAACACCATATATTTT.

The rearrangement uses TRBV11-3 and TRBJ2-2; D possibly corresponds to TRBD1 (5 bases). The germline gives CDR1 SGHNT, CDR2 YENEEA. The V end was cut by 5 bases, the J end by 6 bases, with 10 bases between. This CDR3 has 13 amino acids. This CDR3 reads CASSHGHAGELFF. CDR3 sequence (DNA): TGTGCCAGCAGCCATGGACACGCCGGGGAGCTGTTTTTT.

The chain recombines TRBV6-1 with TRBJ2-2; tentatively, D is TRBD2 (6 bases). The CDR3 extends over 15 amino acids. Trimming cost V 4 bases and J 2 bases, with 11 bases left between them. Per the germline V gene, CDR1 is MNHNS and CDR2 is SASEGT. The CDR3 loop reads CASSAWDSNTGELFF. CDR3 nucleotides: TGTGCCAGCAGTGCCTGGGACTCCAACACCGGGGAGCTGTTTTTT.

This sequence joins TRBV9 and TRBJ2-1; 14 bases line up with TRBD2. The CDR3 runs 15 residues. Germline loops: CDR1 SGDLS, CDR2 YYNGEE. V dropped 4 bases and J dropped 8; count of bases not matched to a gene: 5. The chain's CDR3 is CASSIGGLAGDEQFF. The CDR3 bases are TGTGCCAGCAGCATAGGGGGACTAGCGGGAGATGAGCAGTTCTTC.

This clone was detected a few times. The chain has TRBV2 and TRBJ2-7; 8 bases line up with TRBD1. Germline V CDR1 and CDR2: SNHLY, FYNNEI. CDR3 length: 14 amino acids. V lost 2 bases and J lost 3; bases outside the gene matches: 3. CDR3 in DNA: TGTGCCAGCAGTGAACAGGGGGCGAACTACGAGCAGTACTTC. Amino acid sequence: CASSEQGANYEQYF. Complete variable domain (other parts from reference TRBV2 and TRBJ2-7): EPEVTQTPSHQVTQMGQEVILRCVPISNHLYFYWYRQILGQKVEFLVSFYNNEISEKSEIFDDQFSVERPDGSNFTLKIRSTKLEDSAMYFCASSEQGANYEQYFGPGTRLTVT.

V gene TRBV7-2 combines with J gene TRBJ2-3; D uncertain. V was shortened by 2 bases and J by 4 bases, with 7 bases between the two germline ends. The CDR3 has 13 residues. Germline V lookup: CDR1 SGHTA, CDR2 FQGNSA. CDR3 in amino acids: CASSLIPADTQYF. In DNA form, the CDR3 reads TGTGCCAGCAGCTTAATACCGGCAGATACGCAGTATTTT.

The chain employs TRBV27 and TRBJ1-5, with 8 bases matching TRBD1. The CDR3 is made up of 15 amino acids. Germline V gene sequence: CDR1 MNHEY, CDR2 SMNVEV (reference sequence). With 6 bases clipped from V and 2 bases from J, the junction kept 6 bases outside the gene matches. The CDR3 sequence: CASSSLTGGNQPQHF. In DNA, the CDR3 is TGTGCCAGCAGCTCACTGACAGGGGGCAATCAGCCCCAGCATTTT.

The chain links TRBV5-6 to TRBJ2-7; a possible D gene is TRBD2 (6 bases). V lost 0 bases, J lost 4 bases, and 11 bases lay in between. From germline, CDR1 is SGHDT and CDR2 YYEEEE. CDR3 length: 14 amino acids. CDR3 loop: CASSLGGGVYEQYF. CDR3 DNA: TGTGCCAGCAGCTTGGGGGGCGGGGTTTACGAGCAGTACTTC.